Presented here are 5 T cell receptor beta chains from one specimen sequenced in a study of blood T cells in healthy people across ages. A second about 7 to 12 cycle PCR used barcoded and J-beta primers. TCRdb called the 5' RACE reads again in MiXCR, with one record for every CDR3 protein. The data hold 590,000 or so distinct CDR3 sequences, with about 30% observed a single time. Sequencing input: blood. All receptors derive from a woman older than 75 in good health.

This clonotype came up a few times. This may arise from a read error, as a much more abundant clone is one base away. This chain's CDR3 is CASSLTSSGNEQYF. CDR3 coding DNA: TGTGCCAGCAGCTTAACAAGCTCAGGCAATGAGCAGTACTTC. The rearrangement links TRBV7-2 to TRBJ2-7; D not certain. CDR3 length equals 14 residues. The germline V and J ends were trimmed by 2 bases and 7 bases, with 15 bases remaining between them. The germline V gene encodes CDR1 SGHTA and CDR2 FQGNSA.

This clonotype was detected only a few times. The chain uses TRBV3-1 and TRBJ1-2, with D possibly TRBD1 on 6 matching bases. Trimming cost V 0 bases and J 5 bases, with 19 bases left between them. CDR3 length: 17 amino acids. Germline CDR1 reads LGHDT; CDR2 reads YNNKEL (reference sequence). CDR3 sequence reads: CASSQDGDRKQRYGYTF. The CDR3 DNA follows: TGTGCCAGCAGCCAAGATGGAGACAGGAAGCAGCGGTATGGCTACACCTTC.

This clonotype was recorded only once. The chain employs TRBV12-3 or TRBV12-4 and TRBJ2-3; perhaps TRBD1 as D (5 bases). V lost 6 bases to trimming and J lost 15 bases, with 22 bases between them. The CDR3 contains 13 residues. CDR3 coding DNA: TGTGCCAGCAGGGGGCAGACCACAGATACGGAATATTTT. Translating gives CASRGQTTDTEYF.

The chain uses TRBV7-9 and TRBJ1-1, with a weak D call TRBD1 (6 bases). The CDR3 contains 13 residues. V was trimmed by 6 bases and J by 2 bases, leaving 10 bases between them. Germline assignment: CDR1 SEHNR and CDR2 FQNEAQ (reference sequence). CDR3 region: CASRRGGNTEAFF. The CDR3 DNA reads TGTGCCAGCAGGAGAGGGGGAAACACTGAAGCTTTCTTT.

This clonotype was counted a single time. A much bigger clone sits one base away, suggesting this may be a read error. This rearrangement joins TRBV12-3 or TRBV12-4 to TRBJ1-2; 10 bases match TRBD1. This CDR3 contains 16 residues. CDR3 in DNA: TGTGCCTGCAGCCAGACAGACAGGGGGCCCTGGGGTGGCTACACCTTC. Translation gives CACSQTDRGPWGGYTF.